These T cell receptor beta chains were read from a single sample in a study of T cell repertoires in cytomegalovirus infection. TCRdb processed the reads anew with MiXCR; each CDR3 protein has one entry. The table has about 400,000 distinct CDR3 sequences, roughly 34% seen once. Antigens for these TCRs are unknown. The sequencing here drew on cultured PBMCs, taken from culture after CMV antigen stimulation. These receptors originate from a human donor in good health (CMV status not recorded). Some clones in this sample may be carry-over from other donors' samples. CDR3s include the opening cysteine and the closing phenylalanine or tryptophan. D genes are given only for firm matches. Not all rows give a size; the values are once, few, many and, for expanded clones, a class.

V gene: TRBV5-6; D gene: .; clone size: .; J gene: TRBJ2-7; CDR3 protein: CASSLLERTIAWGQYF; CDR3 DNA: TGTGCCAGCAGCTTATTAGAGCGGACGATTGCATGGGGGCAGTACTTC
V gene: TRBV7-2; D gene: .; clone size: .; J gene: TRBJ2-3; CDR3 protein: CASSPTGFPPDTQYF; CDR3 DNA: TGTGCCAGCAGCCCAACGGGGTTCCCGCCGGATACGCAGTATTTT
V gene: TRBV7-9; D gene: .; clone size: few; J gene: TRBJ1-5; CDR3 protein: CASSRGGDQPQHF; CDR3 DNA: TGTGCCAGCAGCCGGGGGGGGGATCAGCCCCAGCATTTT
V gene: TRBV7-6; D gene: .; clone size: few; J gene: TRBJ2-3; CDR3 protein: CASSLPSRADTQYF; CDR3 DNA: TGTGCCAGCAGCTTACCTAGCAGGGCAGATACGCAGTATTTT
V gene: TRBV9; D gene: TRBD1; clone size: .; J gene: TRBJ2-3; CDR3 protein: CASSPPGTAGTDTQYF; CDR3 DNA: TGTGCCAGCAGCCCGCCCGGGACAGCGGGCACAGATACGCAGTATTTT
V gene: TRBV10-3; D gene: .; clone size: .; J gene: TRBJ2-5; CDR3 protein: CAISENGGKETQYF; CDR3 DNA: TGTGCCATCAGTGAGAATGGCGGGAAAGAGACCCAGTACTTC
V gene: TRBV10-3; D gene: .; clone size: .; J gene: TRBJ2-3; CDR3 protein: CASRDSSTDTQYF; CDR3 DNA: TGTGCTAGCCGGGACTCAAGCACAGATACGCAGTATTTT
V gene: TRBV27; D gene: TRBD2; clone size: .; J gene: TRBJ2-3; CDR3 protein: CASSLTRLATDTQYF; CDR3 DNA: TGTGCCAGCAGTTTAACCCGACTAGCCACAGATACGCAGTATTTT
V gene: TRBV7-1; D gene: .; clone size: .; J gene: TRBJ2-7; CDR3 protein: CASMGGTSYEQYF; CDR3 DNA: TGTGCCAGCATGGGCGGGACCTCCTACGAGCAGTACTTC
V gene: TRBV29-1; D gene: .; clone size: few; J gene: TRBJ1-2; CDR3 protein: CSVAENYGYTF; CDR3 DNA: TGCAGCGTTGCAGAGAACTATGGCTACACCTTC
V gene: TRBV7-2; D gene: TRBD2; clone size: .; J gene: TRBJ2-5; CDR3 protein: CASIRGGSETQYF; CDR3 DNA: TGTGCCAGCATCCGGGGGGGGTCCGAGACCCAGTACTTC
V gene: TRBV24-1; D gene: TRBD2; clone size: .; J gene: TRBJ2-2; CDR3 protein: CATSDSWTSANTGELFF; CDR3 DNA: TGTGCCACCAGTGATTCTTGGACTAGCGCGAACACCGGGGAGCTGTTTTTT
V gene: TRBV11-2; D gene: .; clone size: many; J gene: TRBJ2-4; CDR3 protein: CASSLIWGAENIQYF; CDR3 DNA: TGTGCCAGCAGCTTAATATGGGGAGCCGAAAACATTCAGTACTTC
V gene: TRBV7-2; D gene: TRBD2; clone size: .; J gene: TRBJ2-1; CDR3 protein: CASSLGASGRAEQFF; CDR3 DNA: TGTGCCAGCAGCTTAGGGGCTAGCGGGAGGGCTGAGCAGTTCTTC
V gene: TRBV19; D gene: TRBD1; clone size: .; J gene: TRBJ1-5; CDR3 protein: CASSKRGQGGRSNQPQHF; CDR3 DNA: TGTGCCAGTAGTAAAAGGGGACAGGGAGGAAGAAGCAATCAGCCCCAGCATTTT
V gene: TRBV20-1; D gene: .; clone size: .; J gene: TRBJ2-7; CDR3 protein: CSASQIGRSSYEQYF; CDR3 DNA: TGCAGTGCCTCACAGATTGGAAGGAGCTCCTACGAGCAGTACTTC
V gene: TRBV4-3; D gene: .; clone size: .; J gene: TRBJ1-2; CDR3 protein: CASSQGQNNNYGYTF; CDR3 DNA: TGCGCCAGCAGCCAAGGACAGAACAATAACTATGGCTACACCTTC
V gene: TRBV11-2; D gene: TRBD2; clone size: .; J gene: TRBJ2-5; CDR3 protein: CASSFNALAGLETQYF; CDR3 DNA: TGTGCCAGCAGCTTCAATGCGCTAGCGGGTTTGGAGACCCAGTACTTC
V gene: TRBV6-2/TRBV6-3; D gene: TRBD1; clone size: .; J gene: TRBJ2-2; CDR3 protein: CASSPDRVIGELFF; CDR3 DNA: TGTGCCAGCAGTCCGGACAGGGTGATCGGGGAGCTGTTTTTT
V gene: TRBV7-8; D gene: TRBD1; clone size: few; J gene: TRBJ1-2; CDR3 protein: CASALGDRFYGYTF; CDR3 DNA: TGTGCCAGCGCCCTTGGGGACAGGTTCTATGGCTACACCTTC
V gene: TRBV20-1; D gene: .; clone size: .; J gene: TRBJ1-5; CDR3 protein: CSARDPTSNQPQHF; CDR3 DNA: TGCAGTGCTAGAGATCCGACTAGCAATCAGCCCCAGCATTTT
V gene: TRBV28; D gene: TRBD1; clone size: .; J gene: TRBJ1-1; CDR3 protein: CASGLTGLHTEAFF; CDR3 DNA: TGTGCCAGCGGCCTGACAGGGCTCCACACTGAAGCTTTCTTT
V gene: TRBV7-2; D gene: .; clone size: few; J gene: TRBJ1-5; CDR3 protein: CASRQATGSQPQHF; CDR3 DNA: TGTGCCAGCAGACAGGCGACGGGGAGTCAGCCCCAGCATTTT
V gene: TRBV6-5; D gene: .; clone size: few; J gene: TRBJ1-1; CDR3 protein: CASTLISQGRNTEAFF; CDR3 DNA: TGTGCCAGCACCCTAATCTCCCAGGGTAGGAACACTGAAGCTTTCTTT
V gene: TRBV6-2/TRBV6-3; D gene: .; clone size: many; J gene: TRBJ2-1; CDR3 protein: CASSSYTSTPNEQFF; CDR3 DNA: TGTGCCAGCAGTTCATACACTAGTACCCCCAATGAGCAGTTCTTC
V gene: TRBV7-2; D gene: TRBD1; clone size: many; J gene: TRBJ1-2; CDR3 protein: CASRRTGGRGYGYTF; CDR3 DNA: TGTGCCAGCAGAAGAACAGGGGGCCGGGGCTATGGCTACACCTTC